This record covers a single T cell receptor (beta chain). Its antigen is as yet unknown. The sample originates from a study of T-cell memory formation after mild COVID-19. Germline V lookup: CDR1 LGHNA, CDR2 YSLEER. This CDR3 has 14 residues. V was cut by 0 bases and J by 14 bases, with 17 bases left in between. Findings of the study overall: A subset of responding clones appeared in pre-infection memory, suggesting cross-reactive memory joined.

TCR alpha and TCR beta cDNA libraries with sample barcodes and UMIs came from 5'RACE using constant-segment primers. TCRdb called the 5' RACE reads again in MiXCR, with one record for every CDR3 protein. The sample records fewer than 250,000 distinct CDR3 sequences, about 27% being singletons. This TCR derives from an adult woman who had mild COVID-19 (a few samples of this study predate the infection). Cell type and time point are not known. V is TRBV4-3 and J is TRBJ2-1; no reliable D call. Material for sequencing was PBMCs or a T cell subset sorted from them (not recorded which). The CDR3 nucleotides are TGCGCCAGCAGCCAAGAACCCAGCCGTTTCGCGGAGTTCTTC. Protein product: CASSQEPSRFAEFF.